What follows is one TCR beta chain and its context. Its antigen is unknown. Treatment indicated: oral pan-JAK inhibitor, 5-10 mg twice daily. This sample is drawn from a study of CD8+ T cells in alopecia areata. Study-wide background: Severity of treated patients was scored by affected scalp percentage.

Study results and caveats: In patients, TCRs were shared less clearly than in mice, and HLA may possibly be involved.

Sequencing used cDNA as its template, made by extracting RNA and reverse transcribing it. Produced via immunoSEQ multiplex PCR; TCRdb's table is partial and in-frame only. The sample carries over 70,000 clones, approximately 64% recorded once. The receptor was isolated from a human donor with alopecia areata. This sample comprised CD8+ T cells sorted from blood, obtained at week 24, from a patient treated with tofacitinib.

The CDR3 DNA reads TGTGCCAGCAGTGAGTCGGGGGACCAAGAGACCCAGTACTTC. Translation: CASSESGDQETQYF. The rearrangement uses TRBV2 and TRBJ2-5; tentative D call: TRBD2 (6 bases). Germline V gene data show CDR1 as SNHLY and CDR2 as FYNNEI. Deletions cut 3 bases from V and 0 bases from J, with 8 bases between. This CDR3 is built from 14 residues.